The 22 T cell receptor beta chains in this list originate from one sample, sequenced in a study of T cell changes during pregnancy in multiple sclerosis. TCRdb keeps only in-frame clones here, not all; method: immunoSEQ multiplex PCR. The sample consists of fewer than 45,000 clones, about 88% of them appearing once. The sequences come from CD8+ T cells from peripheral blood mononuclear cells, collected in the third trimester of pregnancy. These receptors came from a female donor with multiple sclerosis, enrolled in a pregnancy study.

The J gene is TRBJ1-3, the V gene TRBV6-5, with TRBD1 identical over 8 bases. Germline V CDR1 and CDR2: MNHEY, SVGAGI. J was trimmed by 6 bases and V by 4 bases; bases with no gene match: 5. CDR3 length: 14 amino acids. Here the CDR3 reads CASSFPGGVNTIYF. Written as DNA, the CDR3 is TGTGCCAGCAGTTTCCCAGGGGGCGTAAACACCATATATTTT.

J is TRBJ1-5 and V is TRBV7-9; 8 bases are a match to TRBD1. V lost 5 bases to trimming and J lost 7 bases; unmatched junction nucleotides: 4. CDR1 is SEHNR, CDR2 FQNEAQ, per germline (reference sequence). The CDR3 has 13 amino acids. The CDR3: CASSIQGEQPQHF. CDR3 DNA: TGTGCCAGCAGCATACAGGGGGAACAGCCCCAGCATTTT.

V usage is TRBV2 and J usage is TRBJ2-7; possibly TRBD1 for D (5 bases). This CDR3 spans 15 amino acids. CDR1 SNHLY and CDR2 FYNNEI come from the germline V gene. The V gene lost 1 base and the J gene lost 0 bases, with 10 bases spanning the gap. CDR3 nucleotide sequence: TGTGCCAGCAGTGAAGGCAGGGCGAGCTCCTACGAGCAGTACTTC. It translates to CASSEGRASSYEQYF.

This chain uses TRBV4-3 with TRBJ2-7, with TRBD1 as a possible D gene (5 bases). The CDR3 extends over 14 amino acids. The V gene lost 3 bases and the J gene lost 0 bases, with 9 bases spanning the gap. The V gene's germline CDR1 is LGHNA and CDR2 YSLEER. The CDR3: CASSQVGHSYEQYF. The CDR3 bases are TGCGCCAGCAGCCAGGTGGGGCACTCCTACGAGCAGTACTTC.

The chain employs TRBV5-6 and TRBJ1-2; D is ambiguous. V was clipped by 4 bases and J by 4 bases, with 11 bases between them. CDR3 size: 13 residues. Germline V gene sequence: CDR1 SGHDT, CDR2 YYEEEE. The CDR3 sequence: CASSPQDSYGYTF. The CDR3 coding sequence is TGTGCCAGCAGCCCTCAAGATAGCTATGGCTACACCTTC.

The chain employs TRBV6-4 and TRBJ2-3, with TRBD2 matching over 11 bases. There are 16 residues in the CDR3. J lost 3 bases, V lost 3 bases, and 5 bases had no gene match. The V gene's germline CDR1 is MRHNA and CDR2 SNTAGT. The CDR3, as DNA: TGTGCCAGCAGTGAGGAGGCTAGCGGGGGGACAGATACGCAGTATTTT. Its translation: CASSEEASGGTDTQYF.

The rearrangement joins TRBV2 to TRBJ1-4, with TRBD1 matching 9 bases. Trimming removed 4 bases from V and 7 bases from J; junction bases left unmatched: 4. This CDR3 is built from 14 residues. Germline V gene lookup returns CDR1 SNHLY and CDR2 FYNNEI. The CDR3 reads CASSVGTGLEKLFF. CDR3 bases: TGTGCCAGCAGTGTGGGGACAGGGCTTGAAAAACTGTTTTTT.

V is TRBV5-6 and J is TRBJ2-7; D is perhaps TRBD1 (5 bases). This CDR3 comprises 15 residues. The ends were cut back, 0 bases at V and 10 bases at J, with 20 bases in the middle. The germline CDR1 and CDR2 sequences are SGHDT and YYEEEE. Written as DNA, the CDR3 is TGTGCCAGCAGCTTGGGCTGGGCAGGGCCCTCGGACCAGTACTTC. Translated, it gives CASSLGWAGPSDQYF.

V gene TRBV6-1 combines with J gene TRBJ1-4; no reliable D call. Looked up from germline, CDR1 is MNHNS and CDR2 is SASEGT. V was shortened by 1 base and J by 1 base, with 7 bases between the two germline ends. This CDR3 has 15 residues. The CDR3 region is CASSEGEGTNEKLFF. CDR3 in DNA: TGTGCCAGCAGTGAAGGCGAGGGAACTAATGAAAAACTGTTTTTT.

This clone was seen once. The V gene is TRBV18, the J gene TRBJ1-5; 10 bases are shared with TRBD1. The CDR3 is 14 amino acids. CDR1 is KGHSH and CDR2 is LQKENI in the germline V gene. The V and J ends lost 2 bases and 7 bases, in that order; junction bases with no gene match: 2. CDR3: CASSPGTGEQPQHF. CDR3 DNA sequence: TGTGCCAGCTCACCAGGGACAGGGGAACAGCCCCAGCATTTT.

The CDR3 bases are TGTGCCGTTTCCGGGGTAGAGAATTCACCCCTCCACTTT. It translates to CAVSGVENSPLHF. The J gene is TRBJ1-6, the V gene TRBV19; D not resolved. V lost 11 bases and J 7 bases, leaving 15 bases between the germline ends. The CDR3 runs to 13 residues. The germline gives CDR1 LNHDA, CDR2 SQIVND (reference sequence).

This chain joins TRBV7-9 and TRBJ2-4; 7 nucleotides line up with TRBD1. V lost 4 bases and J lost 2; bases outside the gene matches: 8. The CDR3 sequence is 16 residues long. Germline assignment: CDR1 SEHNR and CDR2 FQNEAQ (reference sequence). The CDR3, as DNA: TGTGCCAGCAGCTCACCCGACAGGGACCCCAAAAACATTCAGTACTTC. It translates to CASSSPDRDPKNIQYF.

Concerning this clone: The identical CDR3 is also encoded by other nucleotide sequences in the sample. The V call is TRBV6-6, the J call TRBJ1-5; D ambiguous. The V gene's germline CDR1 is MNHNY and CDR2 SVGAGI (reference sequence). V lost 5 bases, J lost 1 base, and 12 bases lay in between. The CDR3 runs 15 residues. In DNA, the CDR3 is TGTGCCAGCAGTCTTCACCGAGGAAGCAATCAGCCCCAGCATTTT. Translating it yields CASSLHRGSNQPQHF.

This sequence joins TRBV21-1 and TRBJ1-5. TRBV21-1 is an annotated pseudogene. CDR3 length equals 15 residues. The CDR3 nucleotides read TGTGCCAGCAGCTTAGTACGGGGGAACGGTCAGCCCCAGCATTTT. Translation gives CASSLVRGNGQPQHF.

In the case of this clone: At one end the junction does not follow the germline gene, possibly because of a read error. The rearrangement joins TRBV4-2 to TRBJ2-4; maybe TRBD1 (6 bases). The CDR3 is made up of 16 amino acids. CDR1 and CDR2 from the germline V gene are LGHNA and YNFKEQ. CDR3 sequence (DNA): TGTGCCAGCAGCGAAGACAGGCTCCTAGCCAAAAACATTCAGTACTTC. The encoded protein is CASSEDRLLAKNIQYF.

This rearrangement joins TRBV27 to TRBJ2-1, with D maybe TRBD2 (5 bases). V was pared by 8 bases and J by 5 bases, with 19 bases between. Germline CDR1 reads MNHEY; CDR2 reads SMNVEV (reference sequence). CDR3 length: 15 residues. The CDR3 loop is CASSPGVASHNEQFF. The CDR3, as DNA: TGTGCCAGCTCCCCCGGGGTGGCCAGCCACAATGAGCAGTTCTTC.

This chain uses TRBV19 with TRBJ1-1; no firm D call. The CDR3 is 12 amino acids. V was shortened by 11 bases and J by 1 base, with 11 bases between the two germline ends. Germline CDR1 and CDR2: LNHDA and SQIVND (reference sequence). CDR3 DNA: TGTGCCGCAGGTCAACCGAACACTGAAGCTTTCTTT. Encoded protein: CAAGQPNTEAFF.

This chain joins TRBV6-1 and TRBJ1-4; no reliable D call. The V end lost 0 bases, the J end lost 11 bases, and 16 bases lay between the germline ends. Germline CDR1 and CDR2: MNHNS and SASEGT. This CDR3 contains 15 residues. The CDR3 reads CASSEALEGGKKLFF. The CDR3 DNA sequence: TGTGCCAGCAGTGAAGCGTTAGAGGGCGGGAAGAAACTGTTTTTT.

The rearrangement uses TRBV6-1 and TRBJ2-7; the D is unclear. The length of the CDR3 is 14 residues. The V end was cut by 10 bases, the J end by 1 base, with 17 bases between. Germline V gene data show CDR1 as MNHNS and CDR2 as SASEGT. The CDR3 sequence: CATPGNGESYEQYF. DNA of the CDR3: TGTGCCACCCCTGGAAACGGAGAATCCTACGAGCAGTACTTC.

The V and J genes are TRBV15 and TRBJ2-3; D unresolved. The germline V gene encodes CDR1 LNHNV and CDR2 YYDKDF (reference sequence). The length of the CDR3 is 13 residues. V was trimmed by 6 bases and J by 6 bases, leaving 13 bases between them. The CDR3 bases are TGTGCCACCAGTTCTGGCACGCGGGATACGCAGTATTTT. It yields the protein CATSSGTRDTQYF.

This clone occurred once. This sample also contains other DNA sequences that code for the same CDR3. The rearrangement links TRBV5-6 to TRBJ2-5; possible D gene TRBD2, 6 bases. V lost 2 bases, J lost 3 bases, and 8 bases lay in between. The CDR3 is 13 amino acids. Germline values: CDR1 SGHDT, CDR2 YYEEEE. In nucleotides, the CDR3 is TGTGCCAGCAGCTTAGGCGGGGAAGAGACCCAGTACTTC. Translation: CASSLGGEETQYF.

This clone appeared a few times. V is TRBV4-1 and J is TRBJ1-5; 7 bases fit TRBD1. The V gene's germline CDR1 is MGHRA and CDR2 YSYEKL. The CDR3 extends over 15 amino acids. V dropped 1 base and J dropped 3; count of bases not matched to a gene: 3. For the CDR3, the DNA is TGCGCCAGCAGCCAAGGAGGGGGCTTCAATCAGCCCCAGCATTTT. Protein product: CASSQGGGFNQPQHF.